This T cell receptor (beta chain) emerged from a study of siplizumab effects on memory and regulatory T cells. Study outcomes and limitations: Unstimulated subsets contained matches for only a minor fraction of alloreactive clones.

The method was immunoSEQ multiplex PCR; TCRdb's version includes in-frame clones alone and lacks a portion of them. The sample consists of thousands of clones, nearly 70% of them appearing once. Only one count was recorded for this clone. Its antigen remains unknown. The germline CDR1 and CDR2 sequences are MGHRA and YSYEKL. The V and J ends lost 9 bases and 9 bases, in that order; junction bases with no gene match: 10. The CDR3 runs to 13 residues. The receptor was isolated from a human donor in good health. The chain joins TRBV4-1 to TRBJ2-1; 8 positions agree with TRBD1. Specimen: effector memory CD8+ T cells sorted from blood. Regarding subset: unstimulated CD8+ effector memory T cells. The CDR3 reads CASGTGALVEQFF. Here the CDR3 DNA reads TGCGCCAGTGGGACAGGAGCCCTCGTTGAGCAGTTCTTC.